This T cell receptor beta chain was obtained from a study of cytomegalovirus exposure and HLA in healthy donors. Study results and caveats: A link between a missense DCLRE1C variant and TCR beta V- and J-gene trimming emerged from a later analysis. The listing of some 170 TCR beta chains classed them as cytomegalovirus-associated.

PCR primers comprised 60 Vbeta and 13 Jbeta primers. Method: immunoSEQ multiplex PCR; TCRdb's copy keeps in-frame clones and lacks some. The sample gives about 170,000 clones, roughly 85% of which show up once; around 1% is in the top ten. Donors consisted of healthy bone marrow donors. The CDR3 loop spans 14 amino acids. V lost 3 bases, J lost 4 bases, and 6 bases stayed unmatched. Germline CDR1 SNHLY, CDR2 FYNNEI. A remark on this clone: The antigen remains undetermined.

This TCR came from a woman aged 45-65 years in good health and CMV-seropositive. Specimen: PBMCs. The V and J genes are TRBV2 and TRBJ2-7; 7 bases line up with TRBD2. This chain's CDR3 is CASSERELRYEQYF. CDR3 nucleotide sequence: TGTGCCAGCAGTGAGCGGGAGTTAAGGTACGAGCAGTACTTC. The variable domain in full, completed from reference TRBV2 and TRBJ2-7, reads EPEVTQTPSHQVTQMGQEVILRCVPISNHLYFYWYRQILGQKVEFLVSFYNNEISEKSEIFDDQFSVERPDGSNFTLKIRSTKLEDSAMYFCASSERELRYEQYFGPGTRLTVT.